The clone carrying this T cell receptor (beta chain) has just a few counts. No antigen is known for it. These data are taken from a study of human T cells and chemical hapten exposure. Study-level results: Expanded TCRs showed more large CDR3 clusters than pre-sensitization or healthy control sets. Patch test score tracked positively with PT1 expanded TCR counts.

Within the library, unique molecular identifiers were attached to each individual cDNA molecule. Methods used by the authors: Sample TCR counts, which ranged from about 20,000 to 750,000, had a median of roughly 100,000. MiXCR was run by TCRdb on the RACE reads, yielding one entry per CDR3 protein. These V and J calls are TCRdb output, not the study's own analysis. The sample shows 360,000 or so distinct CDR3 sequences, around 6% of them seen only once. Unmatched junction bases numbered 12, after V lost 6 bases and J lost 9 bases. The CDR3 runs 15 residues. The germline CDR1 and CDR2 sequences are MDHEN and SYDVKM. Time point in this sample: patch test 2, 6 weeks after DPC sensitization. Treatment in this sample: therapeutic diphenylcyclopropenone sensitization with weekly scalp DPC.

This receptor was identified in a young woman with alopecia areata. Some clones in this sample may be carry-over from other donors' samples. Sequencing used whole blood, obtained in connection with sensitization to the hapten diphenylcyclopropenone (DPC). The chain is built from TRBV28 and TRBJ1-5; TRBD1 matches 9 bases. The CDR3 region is CASSPGDRALRPQHF. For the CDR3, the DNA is TGTGCCAGCAGCCCGGGGGACAGGGCCTTACGGCCCCAGCATTTT.